This entry lists 22 T cell receptor beta chains sequenced from one sample in a study of technical replicates of blood from a few donors. Measured with immunoSEQ multiplex PCR; TCRdb has only the in-frame clones, and not every one. Of under 100,000 clones detected, around 95% appear once; the ten largest clones hold roughly 0.3%. The sequencing sample was made of T cells isolated from PBMCs. These receptors originate from a human donor in good health.

V and J are TRBV15 and TRBJ2-1, with 14 bases fitting TRBD2. J was trimmed by 6 bases and V by 3 bases; bases with no gene match: 4. This CDR3 region has 16 residues. CDR1 LNHNV and CDR2 YYDKDF come from the germline V gene (reference sequence). The CDR3 DNA is TGTGCCACCAGCAGGTCGACTAGCGGGAGGGCCAATGAGCAGTTCTTC. Amino acids: CATSRSTSGRANEQFF.

This clone came up a few times. The J gene is TRBJ1-1, the V gene TRBV2; the D gene is possibly TRBD1 (6 bases). CDR1 is SNHLY and CDR2 is FYNNEI in the germline V gene. V lost 3 bases to trimming and J lost 0 bases, with 8 bases between them. This CDR3 is 14 amino acids long. CDR3 in DNA: TGTGCCAGCAGTGAGCCAGGGGTGAACACTGAAGCTTTCTTT. This codes for CASSEPGVNTEAFF.

This clone was observed once. This chain joins TRBV7-8 and TRBJ2-1, with 7 bases that match TRBD2. The germline V gene encodes CDR1 SGHVS and CDR2 FQNEAQ. The J segment lost 0 bases and the V segment lost 5 bases, leaving 19 bases of the junction unmatched. The CDR3 has 20 residues. The CDR3 nucleotides are TGTGCCAGCAGCCATACATTCGACATAAGGGACTATCCCTCCTACAATGAGCAGTTCTTC. It yields the protein CASSHTFDIRDYPSYNEQFF.

The V gene is TRBV9, the J gene TRBJ1-1, with TRBD1 matching over 8 bases. The CDR3 totals 14 residues. Trimming took 0 bases from V and 7 from J; bases not matched to a gene: 5. The germline V gene encodes CDR1 SGDLS and CDR2 YYNGEE. The chain's CDR3 is CASSVETGASEAFF. The CDR3 DNA sequence: TGTGCCAGCAGCGTAGAGACAGGGGCGAGTGAAGCTTTCTTT.

This chain links TRBV7-9 with TRBJ2-1; 8 bases map to TRBD2. The CDR3 is 18 residues long. The V gene end was trimmed by 1 base and the J gene end by 0 bases; junction bases not matched to a gene: 8. Per germline, CDR1 SEHNR and CDR2 FQNEAQ (reference sequence). The CDR3 sequence: CASSLERPSGSSYNEQFF. As DNA, the CDR3 is TGTGCCAGCAGCTTAGAGAGACCAAGCGGGAGCTCCTACAATGAGCAGTTCTTC.

The chain joins TRBV28 to TRBJ2-3; 9 positions match TRBD2. Germline V CDR1 and CDR2: MDHEN, SYDVKM. The CDR3 contains 15 residues. After removal of 8 bases from V and 2 bases from J, the junction contained 8 bases not matched to a gene. Here the CDR3 reads CASLKREVHTDTQYF. The CDR3 nucleotides are TGTGCCAGCCTAAAGCGGGAGGTACACACAGATACGCAGTATTTT.

The CDR3 sequence: CASSQEFTGTDSYNEQFF. The CDR3 DNA sequence: TGCGCCAGCAGCCAAGAATTTACCGGGACAGACTCCTACAATGAGCAGTTCTTC. J is TRBJ2-1 and V is TRBV4-3; 7 bases line up with TRBD1. Germline V CDR1 and CDR2: LGHNA, YSLEER. V shed 0 bases, J shed 0 bases, and the junction held 8 bases outside the gene matches. The CDR3 has 18 residues.

In DNA, the CDR3 is TGTGCCAGCAGCCAAGGTCGGTCAGCGGGAGTTAAGTATTTT. Translation gives CASSQGRSAGVKYF. The chain uses TRBV14 and TRBJ2-3, with 8 bases matching TRBD2. This CDR3 contains 14 residues. Germline V gene data show CDR1 as SGHDN and CDR2 as FVKESK. V lost 1 base, J lost 13 bases, and 10 bases stayed unmatched.

As concerns this clone: Other DNA sequences in this specimen translate into the identical CDR3. The chain employs TRBV20-1 and TRBJ1-2; weak D call: TRBD1 (5 bases). The germline gives CDR1 DFQATT, CDR2 SNEGSKA (reference sequence). The V and J ends lost 3 bases and 6 bases respectively, with 8 bases between them. The CDR3 runs to 11 residues. The CDR3 region has the DNA TGCAGTGCTAGTACGGGGGATGGCTACACCTTC. Its translation: CSASTGDGYTF.

The chain joins TRBV7-8 to TRBJ1-3; D might be TRBD1 (5 bases). The CDR3 loop spans 17 amino acids. Germline loops: CDR1 SGHVS, CDR2 FQNEAQ. V was shortened by 6 bases and J by 1 base, with 19 bases between the two germline ends. The CDR3 region has the DNA TGTGCCAGCAGTCAAGGACACCCAAAAATGTCTGGAAACACCATATATTTT. As protein: CASSQGHPKMSGNTIYF.

The chain couples TRBV30 to TRBJ2-7, with a weak D call TRBD1 (6 bases). Germline CDR1 reads GTSNPN; CDR2 reads SVGIG (reference sequence). The CDR3 spans 11 residues. The ends were cut back, 5 bases at V and 7 bases at J, with 12 bases in the middle. CDR3 in amino acids: CAWCSGEEQYF. In DNA form, the CDR3 reads TGTGCCTGGTGCTCAGGGGAAGAGCAGTACTTC.

The V gene is TRBV28, the J gene TRBJ2-5; 9 positions match TRBD2. The length of the CDR3 is 18 residues. V shed 1 base, J shed 2 bases, and the junction held 11 bases outside the gene matches. Germline lookup yields CDR1 MDHEN and CDR2 SYDVKM. This chain's CDR3 is CASSLYSPLAGWQETQYF. CDR3 nucleotide sequence: TGTGCCAGCAGTTTATATAGCCCGCTAGCGGGATGGCAAGAGACCCAGTACTTC.

The rearrangement joins TRBV15 to TRBJ1-2; the D gene is possibly TRBD1 (5 bases). The CDR3 sequence is 18 residues long. V lost 5 bases to trimming and J lost 0 bases, with 22 bases between them. CDR1 is LNHNV, CDR2 YYDKDF, per germline (reference sequence). The CDR3: CATSDPRRGELANYGYTF. DNA for the CDR3: TGTGCCACCAGCGACCCTAGGAGGGGCGAGTTAGCTAACTATGGCTACACCTTC.

The chain carries TRBV11-3 and TRBJ1-2; 7 positions agree with TRBD1. The CDR3 extends over 14 amino acids. The germline CDR1 and CDR2 sequences are SGHNT and YENEEA. V shed 6 bases, J shed 4 bases, and the junction held 8 bases outside the gene matches. This CDR3 reads CASSPLQGVYGYTF. As DNA, the CDR3 is TGTGCCAGCAGTCCCCTTCAGGGGGTCTATGGCTACACCTTC. Based on the CDR3 plus reference TRBV11-3 and TRBJ1-2, the full variable domain is EAGVVQSPRYKIIEKKQPVAFWCNPISGHNTLYWYLQNLGQGPELLIRYENEEAVDDSQLPKDRFSAERLKGVDSTLKIQPAELGDSAVYLCASSPLQGVYGYTFGSGTRLTVV.

The rearrangement links TRBV4-1 to TRBJ2-7, with TRBD2 identical over 9 bases. The CDR3 length is 15 residues. The V gene end was trimmed by 0 bases and the J gene end by 4 bases; junction bases not matched to a gene: 4. The germline gives CDR1 MGHRA, CDR2 YSYEKL. CDR3 DNA sequence: TGCGCCAGCAGCCAAGAGGCGGGAGGGGTATACGAGCAGTACTTC. It specifies CASSQEAGGVYEQYF.

V usage is TRBV2 and J usage is TRBJ2-3, with 7 bases lining up with TRBD2. This CDR3 is built from 14 residues. Trimming at V came to 7 bases and at J to 2 bases, leaving 6 bases not matched to a gene. Per germline, CDR1 SNHLY and CDR2 FYNNEI. The DNA for the CDR3 is TGTGCCAGCATGTTCGAGCGGGACACAGATACGCAGTATTTT. This gives the protein CASMFERDTDTQYF.

The chain employs TRBV5-1 and TRBJ2-1; D possibly corresponds to TRBD1 (7 bases). Germline V lookup: CDR1 SGHRS, CDR2 YFSETQ. Trimming pared 4 bases from V and 9 bases from J, leaving 20 bases between. The CDR3 contains 15 residues. CDR3 sequence reads: CASSMEGAPLGEQFF. The CDR3 nucleotides read TGCGCCAGCAGCATGGAGGGGGCACCCCTGGGTGAGCAGTTCTTC.

The chain is built from TRBV27 and TRBJ2-1; the D is unclear. The CDR3 loop spans 15 amino acids. Between the trimmed V and J ends, which lost 5 bases and 0 bases, there was a span of 11 bases. The germline V gene encodes CDR1 MNHEY and CDR2 SMNVEV (reference sequence). DNA of the CDR3: TGTGCCAGCAGTGCCTCTGAGAACTCCTACAATGAGCAGTTCTTC. Its protein is CASSASENSYNEQFF.

The chain carries TRBV5-1 and TRBJ1-1; 11 bases align to TRBD1. CDR3 length: 15 amino acids. In germline, CDR1 is SGHRS, CDR2 YFSETQ. After removal of 4 bases from V and 3 bases from J, the junction contained 5 bases not matched to a gene. DNA of the CDR3: TGCGCCAGCAGCCCGGGACAGGGGGATCACACTGAAGCTTTCTTT. Protein product: CASSPGQGDHTEAFF.

The V and J genes are TRBV25-1 and TRBJ2-7; 8 bases fit TRBD1. J was trimmed by 4 bases and V by 0 bases; bases with no gene match: 5. This CDR3 comprises 15 residues. CDR1 is MGHDK, CDR2 SYGVNS, per germline. The CDR3 protein is CASSEYRQGAYEQYF. CDR3 nucleotide sequence: TGTGCCAGCAGTGAATATAGGCAGGGGGCTTACGAGCAGTACTTC.

The chain links TRBV10-3 to TRBJ2-1; D remains unclear. Per germline, CDR1 ENHRY and CDR2 SYGVKD. The CDR3 runs to 15 residues. Deletions cut 3 bases from V and 3 bases from J, with 12 bases between. In DNA form, the CDR3 reads TGTGCCATCAGTGAAAGAGGAAAAAACTACAATGAGCAGTTCTTC. Encoded protein: CAISERGKNYNEQFF.

This sequence joins TRBV2 and TRBJ2-4; 8 nucleotides agree with TRBD1. Germline lookup yields CDR1 SNHLY and CDR2 FYNNEI. With V trimmed by 6 bases and J by 6 bases, 22 bases remained unmatched. The CDR3 is made up of 19 amino acids. The CDR3 loop reads CASSPTLSVETGVGNIQYF. CDR3 sequence (DNA): TGTGCCAGCAGCCCAACCCTGTCTGTCGAGACAGGGGTTGGAAACATTCAGTACTTC.